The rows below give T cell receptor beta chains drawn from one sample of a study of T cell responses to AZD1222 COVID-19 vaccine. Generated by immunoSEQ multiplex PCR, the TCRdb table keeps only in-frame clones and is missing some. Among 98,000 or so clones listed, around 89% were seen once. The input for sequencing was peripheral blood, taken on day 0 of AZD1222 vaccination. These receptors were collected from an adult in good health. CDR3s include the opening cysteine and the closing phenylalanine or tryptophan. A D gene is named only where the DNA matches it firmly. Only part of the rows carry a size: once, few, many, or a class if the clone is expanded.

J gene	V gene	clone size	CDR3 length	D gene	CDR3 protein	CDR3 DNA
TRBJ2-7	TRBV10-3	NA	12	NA	CAISESRYEQYF	TGTGCCATCAGTGAGTCGCGGTACGAGCAGTACTTC
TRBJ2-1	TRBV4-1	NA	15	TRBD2	CASSPRTSGGHNQFF	TGCGCCAGCAGTCCGAGGACTAGCGGGGGACACAACCAGTTCTTC
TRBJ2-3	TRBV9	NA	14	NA	CASSVSQVLDTQYF	TGTGCCAGCAGCGTATCGCAGGTCCTAGATACGCAGTATTTT
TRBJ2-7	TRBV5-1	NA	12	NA	CASSLNSYEQYF	TGCGCCAGCAGCTTAAATTCCTACGAGCAGTACTTC
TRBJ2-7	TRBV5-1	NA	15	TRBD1	CASSIAGTGNYEQYF	TGCGCCAGCAGCATAGCCGGGACAGGGAACTACGAGCAGTACTTC
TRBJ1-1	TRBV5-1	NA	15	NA	CASSLGGTANTEAFF	TGCGCCAGCAGCTTGGGAGGGACGGCGAACACTGAAGCTTTCTTT
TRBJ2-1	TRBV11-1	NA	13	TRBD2	CASSPRLAREQFF	TGTGCCAGCAGCCCCCGACTAGCGAGGGAGCAGTTCTTC
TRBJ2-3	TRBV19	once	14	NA	CASSKKTLTDTQYF	TGTGCCAGTAGTAAGAAAACCCTCACAGATACGCAGTATTTT
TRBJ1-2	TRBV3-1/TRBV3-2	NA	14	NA	CASSQATYGYGYTF	TGTGCCAGCAGCCAAGCGACTTACGGCTATGGCTACACCTTC
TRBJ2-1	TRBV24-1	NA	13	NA	CATSPTGGGEQFF	TGTGCCACCAGTCCGACAGGCGGGGGTGAGCAGTTCTTC
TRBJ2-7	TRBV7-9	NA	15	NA	CASSLGWGDTYEQYF	TGTGCCAGCAGCTTAGGATGGGGGGATACCTACGAGCAGTACTTC
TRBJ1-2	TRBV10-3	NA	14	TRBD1	CAISQGESYKAHTF	TGTGCCATCAGTCAGGGGGAATCTTATAAGGCCCACACCTTC
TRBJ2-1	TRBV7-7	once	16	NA	CASSPRQGSSYNEQFF	TGTGCTAGCAGCCCCAGGCAGGGGAGCTCCTACAATGAGCAGTTCTTC
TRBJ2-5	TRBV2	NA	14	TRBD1	CASSEAGGSETQYF	TGTGCCAGCAGTGAAGCAGGGGGCTCGGAGACCCAGTACTTC
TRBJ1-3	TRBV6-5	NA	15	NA	CASTQDASSGNTIYF	TGTGCCAGCACCCAGGATGCTAGTTCTGGAAACACCATATATTTT
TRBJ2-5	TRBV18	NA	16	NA	CASSPTGTRGQETQYF	TGTGCCAGCTCACCAACAGGGACAAGGGGCCAAGAGACCCAGTACTTC
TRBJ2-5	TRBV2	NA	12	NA	CASIDNQETQYF	TGTGCCAGCATTGACAACCAAGAGACCCAGTACTTC
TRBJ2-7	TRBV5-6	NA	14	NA	CASISSSNPYEQYF	TGTGCCAGCATCTCCAGCAGTAACCCCTACGAGCAGTACTTC
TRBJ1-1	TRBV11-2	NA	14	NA	CASSFLHRDTEAFF	TGTGCCAGCAGCTTCTTACACAGGGACACTGAAGCTTTCTTT
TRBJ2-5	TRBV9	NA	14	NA	CASSVSTLQETQYF	TGTGCCAGCAGCGTATCCACCCTCCAAGAGACCCAGTACTTC
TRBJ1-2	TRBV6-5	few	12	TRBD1	CASSYRGGGYTF	TGTGCCAGCAGTTACCGAGGGGGCGGCTACACCTTC
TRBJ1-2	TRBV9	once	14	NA	CASSGGDDRDGYTF	TGTGCCAGCAGCGGGGGGGATGACCGGGATGGCTACACCTTC
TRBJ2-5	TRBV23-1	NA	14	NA	CASSQSVQLETQYF	TGCGCCAGCAGTCAATCGGTACAGTTGGAGACCCAGTACTTC
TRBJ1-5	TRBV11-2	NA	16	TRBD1	CASSFAGQGSNQPQHF	TGTGCCAGCAGCTTCGCAGGACAGGGGAGCAATCAGCCCCAGCATTTT
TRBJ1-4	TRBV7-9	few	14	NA	CASSLGEGDEKLFF	TGTGCCAGCAGCTTAGGGGAGGGGGATGAAAAACTGTTTTTT
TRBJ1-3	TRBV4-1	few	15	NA	CASSQDRIDGNTIYF	TGCGCCAGCAGCCAAGACCGGATCGATGGAAACACCATATATTTT
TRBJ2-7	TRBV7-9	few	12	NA	CASSSVLDEQYF	TGTGCCAGCAGCTCTGTTCTTGACGAGCAGTACTTC
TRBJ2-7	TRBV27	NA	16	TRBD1	CASSSRGTGPTYEQYF	TGTGCCAGCAGCTCTAGAGGGACAGGGCCTACCTACGAGCAGTACTTC